These 14 T cell receptor beta chains were all obtained from the same sample, sequenced in a study of T cells expressing NK-cell markers. TCRdb re-called the 5' RACE reads and gives one entry per CDR3 protein, without DNA. Seen in this sample are about 550,000 distinct CDR3 sequences; the ten most common clones hold approximately 3.6%. The sample taken for sequencing was blood T cells: a sorted CD56 or NKG2C T cell subset, CD4+ or CD8+ T cells, or bulk PBMC T cells (not recorded which). The receptor source for this set is a man between 18 and 29 years old in good health.

The V call is TRBV12-3 or TRBV12-4, the J call TRBJ2-7. The length of the CDR3 is 13 residues. CDR3 sequence reads: CASSLSLEDEQYF.

This chain joins TRBV12-3 or TRBV12-4 and TRBJ2-2; the TCRdb call, TRBD1, lacks DNA for checking. This CDR3 comprises 15 residues. CDR3 sequence reads: CASIIRDIGTGELFF.

This chain connects TRBV10-3 to TRBJ2-7; TCRdb indicates TRBD1, and absent DNA this call remains unverified. CDR1 and CDR2 (germline): ENHRY, SYGVKD. There are 15 residues in the CDR3. CDR3 in amino acids: CAISESRDRAYEQYF.

V is TRBV24-1 and J is TRBJ1-5; TCRdb reports TRBD1, a call that lacks DNA to check it against. Germline V gene sequence: CDR1 KGHDR, CDR2 SFDVKD. The CDR3 runs to 15 residues. The CDR3 spells CATSDRRQGGQPQHF.

The chain joins TRBV29-1 to TRBJ1-2. Germline lookup yields CDR1 SQVTM and CDR2 ANQGSEA. The CDR3 is 16 amino acids. The CDR3 loop is CSVENGPDDPNYGYTF.

This CDR3 is CSCTWWAAGRTDTQYF. This sequence joins TRBV29-1 and TRBJ2-3; TCRdb indicates TRBD1, and absent DNA this call remains unverified. The CDR3 runs 16 residues. The V gene's germline CDR1 is SQVTM and CDR2 ANQGSEA.

The chain has TRBV10-3 and TRBJ2-7; TCRdb's assignment of TRBD1 cannot be checked, as there is no DNA. The CDR3 length is 15 residues. From germline, CDR1 is ENHRY and CDR2 SYGVKD. CDR3 residues: CAISDSVDRADEQYF.

V is TRBV10-3 and J is TRBJ2-5. In germline, CDR1 is ENHRY, CDR2 SYGVKD. The CDR3 sequence is 13 residues long. CDR3 residues: CAISDPKKETQYF.

This chain joins TRBV11-2 and TRBJ2-2; TCRdb's D call, TRBD1, is unchecked because there is no DNA. Germline-derived CDR1 and CDR2 are SGHAT and FQNNGV. This CDR3 spans 14 amino acids. CDR3 sequence: CASSTGSYTGELFF.

The chain employs TRBV9 and TRBJ1-1; no DNA is available, so the TRBD1 call from TCRdb remains unchecked. This CDR3 comprises 13 residues. Looked up from germline, CDR1 is SGDLS and CDR2 is YYNGEE. The CDR3 region is CASSGGGGGRAFF.

The V and J genes are TRBV6-2 or TRBV6-3 and TRBJ2-1; TCRdb's assignment of TRBD1 cannot be checked, as there is no DNA. CDR3 size: 18 residues. The germline gives CDR1 MNHEY, CDR2 SVGEGT. The CDR3: CASSYVLGTGGRFVEQFF.

The chain employs TRBV2 and TRBJ2-1; as DNA is missing, the TRBD2 call by TCRdb cannot be tested. Germline-derived CDR1 and CDR2 are SNHLY and FYNNEI. CDR3 size: 17 residues. The CDR3: CASSGAGGLLDYNEQFF.

The gene calls are TRBV12-5 and TRBJ2-2; lacking DNA, the TRBD2 call made by TCRdb goes unchecked. The CDR3 consists of 15 residues. CDR1 is LGHNT, CDR2 FRNRAP, per germline. This CDR3 reads CASGFAGANTGELFF.

J is TRBJ1-4 and V is TRBV5-4. This CDR3 is 13 amino acids long. In germline, CDR1 is SGHNT, CDR2 YYREEE (reference sequence). CDR3 loop: CASSLMGDEKLFF. The full variable domain, completed using reference TRBV5-4 and TRBJ1-4, is ETGVTQSPTHLIKTRGQQVTLRCSSQSGHNTVSWYQQALGQGPQFIFQYYREEENGRGNFPPRFSGLQFPNYSSELNVNALELDDSALYLCASSLMGDEKLFFGSGTQLSVL.